These 11 T cell receptor beta chains were sequenced from one sample in a study of CD8+ T cells in alopecia areata. Extraction and reverse transcription of RNA yielded cDNA as the sequencing template. Using immunoSEQ multiplex PCR, the repertoire was profiled, and TCRdb retains in-frame clones only, with some absent. Among 120,000 or so clones listed, about 46% were seen once. Sequences were obtained from NKG2D-low CD8+ T cells sorted from blood. These receptors were taken from a human donor with alopecia areata.

A note on this clone: The sample carries other DNA sequences with the same CDR3. The J gene is TRBJ2-2, the V gene TRBV29-1; no reliable D call. Trimming removed 3 bases from V and 0 bases from J, with 8 bases in between. The CDR3 length is 14 residues. CDR1 and CDR2 from the germline V gene are SQVTM and ANQGSEA. CDR3 residues: CSVEVAANTGELFF. The CDR3 nucleotides are TGCAGCGTTGAGGTCGCCGCGAACACCGGGGAGCTGTTTTTT.

Concerning this clone itself: This sample also contains other DNA sequences that code for the same CDR3. The V call is TRBV29-1, the J call TRBJ2-3; D is possibly TRBD1 or TRBD2 (5 bases each). Germline V gene data show CDR1 as SQVTM and CDR2 as ANQGSEA. CDR3 length equals 11 residues. The V gene lost 4 bases and the J gene lost 3 bases, with 5 bases spanning the gap. The CDR3 loop reads CSVGGTDTQYF. CDR3 coding DNA: TGCAGCGTTGGGGGGACAGATACGCAGTATTTT.

This clone has a handful of counts. The rearrangement uses TRBV2 and TRBJ2-1, with a tentative D call TRBD2 (6 bases). The V gene lost 5 bases and the J gene lost 6 bases, with 11 bases spanning the gap. Per the germline V gene, CDR1 is SNHLY and CDR2 is FYNNEI. This CDR3 comprises 13 residues. The CDR3 is CASSFGTGNEQFF. Here the CDR3 DNA reads TGTGCCAGCAGTTTTGGGACTGGCAATGAGCAGTTCTTC.

V usage is TRBV29-1 and J usage is TRBJ2-2, with 7 positions matching TRBD2. The CDR3 runs to 12 residues. Germline CDR1 is SQVTM and CDR2 is ANQGSEA. CDR3 bases: TGCGGGCTGGCGGGAGTTACCGGGGAGCTGTTTTTT. Translating it yields CGLAGVTGELFF.

This clone showed up just a few times. V gene TRBV5-6 combines with J gene TRBJ1-2; possible D gene TRBD1, 6 bases. The V gene lost 1 base and the J gene lost 3 bases, with 13 bases spanning the gap. The CDR3 spans 15 residues. In germline, CDR1 is SGHDT, CDR2 YYEEEE. CDR3 nucleotides: TGTGCCAGCAGCTTGATGACAGGCTATGACTATGGCTACACCTTC. As protein: CASSLMTGYDYGYTF.

This clone was recorded a few times. This sequence joins TRBV28 and TRBJ2-6, with 7 bases lining up with TRBD1. CDR1 is MDHEN and CDR2 is SYDVKM in the germline V gene. CDR3 length: 16 amino acids. V trimming: 2 bases; J trimming: 2 bases; junction bases outside the gene matches: 3. The DNA for the CDR3 is TGTGCCAGCAGTTTAGATGACAGGGCTGGGGCCAACGTCCTGACTTTC. This gives the protein CASSLDDRAGANVLTF.

This clone is medium-sized. V and J are TRBV6-1 and TRBJ2-1, with TRBD2 matching over 10 bases. CDR3 length: 15 residues. With 2 bases clipped from V and 3 bases from J, the junction kept 1 base outside the gene matches. Germline V gene lookup returns CDR1 MNHNS and CDR2 SASEGT. CDR3 in amino acids: CASSELAGDYNEQFF. The CDR3 DNA reads TGTGCCAGCAGTGAACTAGCGGGAGACTACAATGAGCAGTTCTTC.

This clone came up once. The chain employs TRBV13 and TRBJ2-1; TRBD2 is a possible D gene (6 bases). V was cut by 5 bases and J by 9 bases, with 8 bases left in between. Germline V gives CDR1 PRHDT, CDR2 FYEKMQ (reference sequence). This CDR3 contains 11 residues. CDR3 sequence: CASSPGSEQFF. CDR3 DNA: TGTGCCAGCAGCCCCGGGAGTGAGCAGTTCTTC.

This clone was picked up a small number of times. The rearrangement uses TRBV2 and TRBJ2-3; D unclear. CDR3 length: 16 amino acids. Trimming took 6 bases from V and 1 from J, leaving 17 bases between them. Germline V lookup: CDR1 SNHLY, CDR2 FYNNEI. CDR3 in DNA: TGTGCCAGCAGCCCCGGGTCCTATCCCCGCACAGATACGCAGTATTTT. Residues: CASSPGSYPRTDTQYF.

The chain employs TRBV7-9 and TRBJ2-4; 7 bases are a match to TRBD1. The CDR3 sequence is 13 residues long. V lost 6 bases to trimming and J lost 7 bases; unmatched junction nucleotides: 6. Germline values: CDR1 SEHNR, CDR2 FQNEAQ (reference sequence). CDR3 protein: CASSIPGQNIQYF. The CDR3 region has the DNA TGTGCCAGCAGTATCCCGGGACAGAACATTCAGTACTTC.

The V and J genes are TRBV28 and TRBJ2-7; 7 nucleotides line up with TRBD1. The CDR3 loop spans 14 amino acids. The trim removed 7 bases at V and 2 bases at J, leaving 8 bases unmatched. The germline gives CDR1 MDHEN, CDR2 SYDVKM. Here the CDR3 reads CASKGRGTAYEQYF. CDR3 DNA sequence: TGTGCCAGCAAGGGCAGGGGGACGGCCTACGAGCAGTACTTC.